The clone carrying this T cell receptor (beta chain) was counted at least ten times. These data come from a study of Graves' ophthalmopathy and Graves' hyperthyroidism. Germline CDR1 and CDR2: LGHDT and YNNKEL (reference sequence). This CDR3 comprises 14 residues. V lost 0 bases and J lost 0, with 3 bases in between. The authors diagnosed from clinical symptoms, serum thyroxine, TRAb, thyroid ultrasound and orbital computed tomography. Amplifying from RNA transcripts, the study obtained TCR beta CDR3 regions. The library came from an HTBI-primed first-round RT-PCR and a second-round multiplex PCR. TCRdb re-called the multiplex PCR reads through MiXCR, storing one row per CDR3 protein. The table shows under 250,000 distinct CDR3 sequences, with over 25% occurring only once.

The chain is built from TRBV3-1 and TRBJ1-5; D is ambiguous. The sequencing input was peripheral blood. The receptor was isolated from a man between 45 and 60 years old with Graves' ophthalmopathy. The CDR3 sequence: CASSQDNSNQPQHF. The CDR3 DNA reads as TGTGCCAGCAGCCAAGATAATAGCAATCAGCCCCAGCATTTT.